A selection of T cell receptor beta chains follows, all from one sample in a study of cytomegalovirus exposure and HLA in healthy donors. The method was immunoSEQ multiplex PCR; TCRdb's version includes in-frame clones alone and lacks a portion of them. The repertoire has roughly 150,000 clones, more than 70% of them found once; the top ten carry around 3.1%. The sequenced sample consisted of PBMCs. Receptors originate from a man aged 35-49 years in good health and CMV-seronegative. CDR3s include the opening cysteine and the closing phenylalanine or tryptophan. The order of the fields is D gene, J gene, V gene, clone size, CDR3 protein, CDR3 DNA. A D gene is named only where the DNA matches it firmly. Clone size is stated in some rows and not others, as once, few, many or a class when expanded.

NA TRBJ1-3 TRBV5-4 NA CASSLGQSGNTIYF TGTGCCAGCAGCTTGGGACAATCTGGAAACACCATATATTTT
NA TRBJ2-7 TRBV6-1 NA CASSKTPGYEQYF TGTGCCAGCAGTAAGACTCCAGGGTACGAGCAGTACTTC
NA TRBJ1-4 TRBV19 few CASSIRAGGEKLFF TGTGCCAGTAGTATAAGGGCCGGAGGGGAAAAACTGTTTTTT
NA TRBJ2-2 TRBV29-1 NA CSVRVRLNTGELFF TGCAGCGTTCGGGTCCGCCTCAACACCGGGGAGCTGTTTTTT
TRBD1 TRBJ1-3 TRBV6-5 few CASRRGQGGNTIYF TGTGCCAGCAGACGCGGACAGGGAGGAAACACCATATATTTT
TRBD1 TRBJ1-2 TRBV5-4 NA CASSVGQGTLNYGYTF TGTGCCAGCAGCGTGGGACAGGGGACCCTAAACTATGGCTACACCTTC
TRBD1 TRBJ1-5 TRBV27 NA CASSVGQGDQPQHF TGTGCCAGCAGCGTGGGACAGGGCGATCAGCCCCAGCATTTT
NA TRBJ1-1 TRBV6-5 NA CASRLDTNTEAFF TGTGCCAGCAGATTGGACACGAACACTGAAGCTTTCTTT
NA TRBJ1-1 TRBV11-2 few CASSPTPTGVAFF TGTGCCAGCAGCCCGACCCCGACAGGTGTGGCTTTCTTT
TRBD1 TRBJ1-2 TRBV28 few CASSSSTGAVYGYTF TGTGCCAGCAGTAGTTCCACAGGGGCTGTCTATGGCTACACCTTC
NA TRBJ2-3 TRBV6-5 NA CASSYIGRVSTDTQYF TGTGCCAGCAGTTATATCGGCAGGGTGAGCACAGATACGCAGTATTTT
TRBD2 TRBJ2-3 TRBV30 few CAWSGSGRRTDTQYF TGTGCCTGGAGTGGTAGCGGGAGAAGGACAGATACGCAGTATTTT
NA TRBJ2-7 TRBV2 NA CASSALAARTYEQYF TGTGCCAGCAGTGCACTAGCAGCACGGACCTACGAGCAGTACTTC
TRBD2 TRBJ2-3 TRBV6-5 NA CASMLGGATDTQYF TGTGCCAGCATGCTCGGGGGGGCGACAGATACGCAGTATTTT
TRBD2 TRBJ2-7 TRBV4-1 NA CASSQSGGDTYEQYF TGCGCCAGCAGCCAAAGCGGGGGGGACACCTACGAGCAGTACTTC
TRBD2 TRBJ2-7 TRBV4-1 NA CASSQSSGSDEQYF TGCGCCAGCAGCCAATCTAGCGGGAGCGACGAGCAGTACTTC
TRBD1 TRBJ2-2 TRBV29-1 NA CSATGSSPGELFF TGCAGTGCGACAGGGAGCTCCCCCGGGGAGCTGTTTTTT
TRBD2 TRBJ2-7 TRBV7-9 NA CASSIGTSRAYEQYF TGTGCCAGCAGCATCGGGACTAGCCGGGCCTACGAGCAGTACTTC
NA TRBJ1-2 TRBV6-5 NA CASTNGGNYGYTF TGTGCCAGCACCAACGGGGGGAACTATGGCTACACCTTC
NA TRBJ1-1 TRBV9 NA CASSVGATRATNTEAFF TGTGCCAGCAGCGTAGGGGCAACGCGGGCGACGAACACTGAAGCTTTCTTT
TRBD1 TRBJ2-5 TRBV29-1 NA CSVGDRQETQYF TGCAGCGTTGGGGACAGACAAGAGACCCAGTACTTC
NA TRBJ1-1 TRBV19 once CASSKSGRTEAFF TGTGCCAGTAGTAAATCAGGCCGCACTGAAGCTTTCTTT
TRBD1 TRBJ2-7 TRBV4-3 NA CASSQPHRDSGSYEQYF TGCGCCAGCAGCCAACCCCACCGGGACAGTGGGTCCTACGAGCAGTACTTC
TRBD2 TRBJ2-5 TRBV7-9 NA CASSLRAGAGETQYF TGTGCCAGCAGCTTAAGAGCGGGAGCGGGGGAGACCCAGTACTTC
NA TRBJ1-1 TRBV10-3 NA CAISVFRGGTEAFF TGTGCCATCAGTGTTTTTCGGGGTGGCACTGAAGCTTTCTTT
NA TRBJ2-3 TRBV19 NA CASSITGTSTDTQYF TGTGCCAGTAGTATAACGGGGACTAGCACAGATACGCAGTATTTT